Listed below are T cell receptor beta chains from one sample, sequenced in a study of blood T cell repertoires in COVID-19. Generated by immunoSEQ multiplex PCR, the TCRdb table keeps only in-frame clones and is missing some. The sample holds around 300,000 clones; around 85% are singletons and the top ten take about 2.5%. The sequencing sample was made of PBMCs or T cells enriched from blood (not recorded which). These receptors came from a woman aged 50 to 60 who had recovered from COVID-19. CDR3s include the opening cysteine and the closing phenylalanine or tryptophan. The order of the fields is D gene, CDR3 length, J gene, clone size, V gene, CDR3 protein, CDR3 DNA. The D gene is left open where the match is weak. Some rows have no size entry. The others give once, few or many, or a class for an expanded clone.

D gene: .
CDR3 length: 14
J gene: TRBJ1-6
clone size: .
V gene: TRBV28
CDR3 protein: CASSLTGSNSPLHF
CDR3 DNA: TGTGCCAGCAGTTTAACCGGGTCGAATTCACCCCTCCACTTT

D gene: TRBD1
CDR3 length: 14
J gene: TRBJ1-6
clone size: .
V gene: TRBV5-1
CDR3 protein: CASSAGQINSPLHF
CDR3 DNA: TGCGCCAGCAGCGCGGGACAGATTAATTCACCCCTCCACTTT

D gene: .
CDR3 length: 14
J gene: TRBJ1-5
clone size: .
V gene: TRBV15
CDR3 protein: CATSRARSNQPQHF
CDR3 DNA: TGTGCCACCAGCAGAGCCCGTAGCAATCAGCCCCAGCATTTT

D gene: TRBD2
CDR3 length: 16
J gene: TRBJ2-1
clone size: .
V gene: TRBV7-8
CDR3 protein: CASSLAHGTSSNEQFF
CDR3 DNA: TGTGCCAGCAGCTTAGCTCACGGGACTAGCTCCAATGAGCAGTTCTTC

D gene: TRBD1
CDR3 length: 16
J gene: TRBJ2-1
clone size: .
V gene: TRBV3-1/TRBV3-2
CDR3 protein: CASSQHRDRPLSEQFF
CDR3 DNA: TGTGCCAGCAGCCAACACCGGGACAGACCCCTTTCGGAGCAGTTCTTC

D gene: TRBD1
CDR3 length: 14
J gene: TRBJ2-7
clone size: once
V gene: TRBV12-5
CDR3 protein: CASGPRDRTYEQYF
CDR3 DNA: TGTGCTAGTGGTCCACGGGACAGAACCTACGAGCAGTACTTC

D gene: .
CDR3 length: 13
J gene: TRBJ2-1
clone size: .
V gene: TRBV5-8
CDR3 protein: CASLRTRYNEQFF
CDR3 DNA: TGTGCCAGCCTGAGAACCCGATACAATGAGCAGTTCTTC

D gene: TRBD1
CDR3 length: 15
J gene: TRBJ1-2
clone size: .
V gene: TRBV19
CDR3 protein: CASSIPGQLNYGYTF
CDR3 DNA: TGTGCCAGTAGTATCCCGGGACAGTTAAACTATGGCTACACCTTC

D gene: TRBD1
CDR3 length: 16
J gene: TRBJ1-4
clone size: .
V gene: TRBV6-6
CDR3 protein: CASSYPMTGGLEKLFF
CDR3 DNA: TGTGCCAGCAGTTACCCCATGACAGGGGGCCTTGAAAAACTGTTTTTT

D gene: TRBD2
CDR3 length: 17
J gene: TRBJ2-7
clone size: few
V gene: TRBV5-1
CDR3 protein: CASSLATTSGRAYEQYF
CDR3 DNA: TGCGCCAGCAGCTTGGCCACAACTAGCGGGAGGGCATACGAGCAGTACTTC

D gene: TRBD1
CDR3 length: 16
J gene: TRBJ1-2
clone size: once
V gene: TRBV7-9
CDR3 protein: CASSLAGRTGKYGYTF
CDR3 DNA: TGTGCCAGCAGCTTAGCAGGCAGGACAGGGAAATATGGCTACACCTTC

D gene: .
CDR3 length: 15
J gene: TRBJ1-5
clone size: .
V gene: TRBV7-2
CDR3 protein: CASSLARVGDQPQHF
CDR3 DNA: TGTGCCAGCAGCTTAGCGCGGGTTGGGGATCAGCCCCAGCATTTT

D gene: .
CDR3 length: 14
J gene: TRBJ2-1
clone size: .
V gene: TRBV5-1
CDR3 protein: CASSVSATYNEQFF
CDR3 DNA: TGCGCCAGCAGCGTTAGCGCCACCTACAATGAGCAGTTCTTC

D gene: .
CDR3 length: 14
J gene: TRBJ2-3
clone size: .
V gene: TRBV5-1
CDR3 protein: CASSRGGSGDTQYF
CDR3 DNA: TGCGCCAGCAGCCGAGGGGGTTCCGGAGATACGCAGTATTTT

D gene: .
CDR3 length: 15
J gene: TRBJ2-3
clone size: .
V gene: TRBV5-5
CDR3 protein: CASSPSPGITDTQYF
CDR3 DNA: TGTGCCAGCAGCCCCTCTCCAGGAATCACAGATACGCAGTATTTT

D gene: TRBD1
CDR3 length: 15
J gene: TRBJ1-1
clone size: .
V gene: TRBV9
CDR3 protein: CASSPPTGARTEAFF
CDR3 DNA: TGTGCCAGCAGCCCACCTACAGGGGCGCGGACTGAAGCTTTCTTT

D gene: .
CDR3 length: 14
J gene: TRBJ1-4
clone size: .
V gene: TRBV15
CDR3 protein: CATSAGRVGEKLFF
CDR3 DNA: TGTGCCACCAGCGCGGGGCGGGTTGGGGAAAAACTGTTTTTT

D gene: TRBD1
CDR3 length: 16
J gene: TRBJ2-2
clone size: .
V gene: TRBV15
CDR3 protein: CATSRYRQGHTGELFF
CDR3 DNA: TGTGCCACCAGCAGGTACCGACAGGGACACACCGGGGAGCTGTTTTTT

D gene: .
CDR3 length: 14
J gene: TRBJ2-1
clone size: .
V gene: TRBV7-9
CDR3 protein: CASSLVLGDNEQFF
CDR3 DNA: TGTGCCAGCAGCTTAGTACTCGGGGACAATGAGCAGTTCTTC

D gene: .
CDR3 length: 16
J gene: TRBJ2-1
clone size: .
V gene: TRBV3-1/TRBV3-2
CDR3 protein: CASSQFSPVVPNEQFF
CDR3 DNA: TGTGCCAGCAGCCAATTTTCTCCGGTGGTCCCCAATGAGCAGTTCTTC

D gene: TRBD1
CDR3 length: 15
J gene: TRBJ1-2
clone size: .
V gene: TRBV5-1
CDR3 protein: CASSPAGTDFYGYTF
CDR3 DNA: TGCGCCAGCAGCCCGGCCGGGACAGATTTCTATGGCTACACCTTC

D gene: .
CDR3 length: 13
J gene: TRBJ1-2
clone size: .
V gene: TRBV7-8
CDR3 protein: CASSPTVNYGYTF
CDR3 DNA: TGTGCCAGCAGCCCTACAGTTAACTATGGCTACACCTTC

D gene: TRBD1
CDR3 length: 15
J gene: TRBJ1-1
clone size: .
V gene: TRBV28
CDR3 protein: CASSPQGEGSTEAFF
CDR3 DNA: TGTGCCAGCAGTCCACAGGGGGAAGGGAGCACTGAAGCTTTCTTT

D gene: .
CDR3 length: 12
J gene: TRBJ1-1
clone size: few
V gene: TRBV27
CDR3 protein: CASRQGWGEAFF
CDR3 DNA: TGTGCCAGCAGACAGGGATGGGGTGAAGCTTTCTTT

D gene: .
CDR3 length: 15
J gene: TRBJ2-5
clone size: .
V gene: TRBV11-1
CDR3 protein: CASSLGKKYQETQYF
CDR3 DNA: TGTGCCAGCAGCCTCGGGAAAAAGTACCAAGAGACCCAGTACTTC

D gene: TRBD1
CDR3 length: 14
J gene: TRBJ2-7
clone size: .
V gene: TRBV27
CDR3 protein: CASTRQGGTYEQYF
CDR3 DNA: TGTGCCAGCACCCGACAGGGGGGAACCTACGAGCAGTACTTC

D gene: .
CDR3 length: 14
J gene: TRBJ1-6
clone size: .
V gene: TRBV5-1
CDR3 protein: CASSLSQGGSPLHF
CDR3 DNA: TGCGCCAGCAGCTTAAGCCAGGGCGGCTCACCCCTCCACTTT

D gene: TRBD1
CDR3 length: 14
J gene: TRBJ2-5
clone size: .
V gene: TRBV10-1
CDR3 protein: CASIRQGYQETQYF
CDR3 DNA: TGCGCCAGCATTAGACAGGGGTACCAAGAGACCCAGTACTTC

D gene: TRBD1
CDR3 length: 16
J gene: TRBJ1-4
clone size: .
V gene: TRBV5-1
CDR3 protein: CASSRGQGATNEKLFF
CDR3 DNA: TGCGCCAGCAGCCGAGGACAGGGGGCAACTAATGAAAAACTGTTTTTT

D gene: .
CDR3 length: 12
J gene: TRBJ1-1
clone size: .
V gene: TRBV2
CDR3 protein: CATRQGLTEAFF
CDR3 DNA: TGTGCCACCCGCCAGGGGTTGACTGAAGCTTTCTTT

D gene: TRBD1
CDR3 length: 15
J gene: TRBJ1-1
clone size: .
V gene: TRBV6-5
CDR3 protein: CASSYDRGMNTEAFF
CDR3 DNA: TGTGCCAGCAGTTACGACAGGGGTATGAACACTGAAGCTTTCTTT

D gene: TRBD1
CDR3 length: 15
J gene: TRBJ1-1
clone size: .
V gene: TRBV14
CDR3 protein: CASSQYGQGVTEAFF
CDR3 DNA: TGTGCCAGCAGCCAATACGGACAGGGGGTCACTGAAGCTTTCTTT

D gene: TRBD2
CDR3 length: 15
J gene: TRBJ2-2
clone size: .
V gene: TRBV5-1
CDR3 protein: CASSLRAGETGELFF
CDR3 DNA: TGCGCCAGCAGCTTGCGGGCGGGGGAGACCGGGGAGCTGTTTTTT

D gene: .
CDR3 length: 19
J gene: TRBJ1-1
clone size: .
V gene: TRBV5-1
CDR3 protein: CASSLGTIKNGGLEAEAFF
CDR3 DNA: TGCGCCAGCAGCTTGGGGACAATTAAAAATGGGGGGTTAGAGGCTGAAGCTTTCTTT

D gene: .
CDR3 length: 13
J gene: TRBJ1-6
clone size: .
V gene: TRBV12-3/TRBV12-4
CDR3 protein: CASSLPIPSPLHF
CDR3 DNA: TGTGCCAGCAGTCTACCCATCCCCTCACCCCTCCACTTT

D gene: .
CDR3 length: 15
J gene: TRBJ1-2
clone size: .
V gene: TRBV30
CDR3 protein: CAWSVIINSNYGYTF
CDR3 DNA: TGTGCCTGGAGTGTCATCATCAACTCTAACTATGGCTACACCTTC

D gene: TRBD1
CDR3 length: 17
J gene: TRBJ2-4
clone size: .
V gene: TRBV19
CDR3 protein: CASSVNGQGGGKNIQYF
CDR3 DNA: TGTGCCAGTAGTGTGAACGGACAGGGCGGTGGCAAAAACATTCAGTACTTC

D gene: TRBD2
CDR3 length: 16
J gene: TRBJ2-5
clone size: .
V gene: TRBV5-1
CDR3 protein: CASSLPGLAGVETQYF
CDR3 DNA: TGCGCCAGCAGCTTGCCGGGACTAGCGGGAGTCGAGACCCAGTACTTC

D gene: TRBD1
CDR3 length: 14
J gene: TRBJ1-1
clone size: few
V gene: TRBV19
CDR3 protein: CASSRQGRNTEAFF
CDR3 DNA: TGTGCCAGTAGCCGACAGGGAAGGAACACTGAAGCTTTCTTT

D gene: .
CDR3 length: 15
J gene: TRBJ2-6
clone size: .
V gene: TRBV2
CDR3 protein: CASSLLISGANVLTF
CDR3 DNA: TGTGCCAGCAGTTTACTGATCTCTGGGGCCAACGTCCTGACTTTC

D gene: .
CDR3 length: 13
J gene: TRBJ1-5
clone size: .
V gene: TRBV4-3
CDR3 protein: CASSQDLDQPQHF
CDR3 DNA: TGCGCCAGCAGCCAAGATCTAGATCAGCCCCAGCATTTT

D gene: .
CDR3 length: 13
J gene: TRBJ2-1
clone size: few
V gene: TRBV6-2/TRBV6-3
CDR3 protein: CASSGGLRNEQFF
CDR3 DNA: TGTGCCAGCAGCGGGGGACTGCGGAATGAGCAGTTCTTC

D gene: TRBD1
CDR3 length: 14
J gene: TRBJ2-7
clone size: .
V gene: TRBV27
CDR3 protein: CASSFGTGSYEQYF
CDR3 DNA: TGTGCCAGCAGTTTCGGGACAGGATCCTACGAGCAGTACTTC

D gene: TRBD1
CDR3 length: 15
J gene: TRBJ1-4
clone size: .
V gene: TRBV30
CDR3 protein: CAWSRNRGANEKLFF
CDR3 DNA: TGTGCCTGGAGTAGAAACAGGGGTGCTAATGAAAAACTGTTTTTT

D gene: .
CDR3 length: 13
J gene: TRBJ1-2
clone size: .
V gene: TRBV9
CDR3 protein: CASSANAGYGYTF
CDR3 DNA: TGTGCCAGCAGCGCTAACGCAGGGTATGGCTACACCTTC

D gene: TRBD2
CDR3 length: 14
J gene: TRBJ2-7
clone size: .
V gene: TRBV6-5
CDR3 protein: CASRSSGSSYEQYF
CDR3 DNA: TGTGCCAGCAGATCAAGCGGGAGTTCCTACGAGCAGTACTTC

D gene: .
CDR3 length: 12
J gene: TRBJ1-1
clone size: .
V gene: TRBV7-9
CDR3 protein: CASEGSNTEAFF
CDR3 DNA: TGTGCCAGCGAGGGCAGTAACACTGAAGCTTTCTTT

D gene: TRBD2
CDR3 length: 16
J gene: TRBJ2-5
clone size: .
V gene: TRBV23-1
CDR3 protein: CASSRAGGPIQETQYF
CDR3 DNA: TGCGCCAGCAGTCGAGCGGGAGGGCCAATCCAAGAGACCCAGTACTTC

D gene: TRBD1
CDR3 length: 15
J gene: TRBJ2-5
clone size: once
V gene: TRBV19
CDR3 protein: CASSRYTGDGETQYF
CDR3 DNA: TGTGCCAGTAGTAGGTACACAGGGGATGGAGAGACCCAGTACTTC

D gene: .
CDR3 length: 15
J gene: TRBJ2-7
clone size: .
V gene: TRBV27
CDR3 protein: CASSLGLATSYEQYF
CDR3 DNA: TGTGCCAGCAGTTTAGGGCTAGCCACCTCCTACGAGCAGTACTTC

D gene: TRBD1
CDR3 length: 15
J gene: TRBJ2-7
clone size: once
V gene: TRBV28
CDR3 protein: CASRPTGTGGYEQYF
CDR3 DNA: TGTGCCAGCAGACCTACCGGGACAGGGGGTTACGAGCAGTACTTC

D gene: .
CDR3 length: 14
J gene: TRBJ1-5
clone size: .
V gene: TRBV2
CDR3 protein: CASRPDRYNQPQHF
CDR3 DNA: TGTGCCAGCAGACCAGACAGATACAATCAGCCCCAGCATTTT

D gene: TRBD1
CDR3 length: 16
J gene: TRBJ2-3
clone size: .
V gene: TRBV5-5
CDR3 protein: CASSLVTGGSRDTQYF
CDR3 DNA: TGTGCCAGCAGCTTGGTGACAGGGGGATCCAGAGATACGCAGTATTTT

D gene: .
CDR3 length: 15
J gene: TRBJ2-3
clone size: .
V gene: TRBV19
CDR3 protein: CASSIGESLPDTQYF
CDR3 DNA: TGTGCCAGTAGTATAGGAGAGAGCCTCCCAGATACGCAGTATTTT